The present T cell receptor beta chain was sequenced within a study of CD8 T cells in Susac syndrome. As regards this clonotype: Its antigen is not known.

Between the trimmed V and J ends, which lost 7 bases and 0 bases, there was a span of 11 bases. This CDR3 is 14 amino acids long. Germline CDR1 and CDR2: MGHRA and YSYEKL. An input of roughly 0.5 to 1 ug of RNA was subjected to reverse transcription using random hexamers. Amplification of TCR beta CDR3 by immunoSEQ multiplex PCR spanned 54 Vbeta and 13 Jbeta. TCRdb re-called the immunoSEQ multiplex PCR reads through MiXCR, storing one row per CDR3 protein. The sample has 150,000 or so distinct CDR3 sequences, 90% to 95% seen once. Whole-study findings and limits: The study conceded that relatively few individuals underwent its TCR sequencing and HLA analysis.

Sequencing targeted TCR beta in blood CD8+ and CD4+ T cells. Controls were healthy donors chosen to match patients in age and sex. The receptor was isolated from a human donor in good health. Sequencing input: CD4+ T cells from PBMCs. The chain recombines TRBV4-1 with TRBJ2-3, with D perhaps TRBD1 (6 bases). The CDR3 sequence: CASTQGPSTDTQYF. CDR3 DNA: TGCGCCAGCACCCAGGGGCCAAGCACAGATACGCAGTATTTT.